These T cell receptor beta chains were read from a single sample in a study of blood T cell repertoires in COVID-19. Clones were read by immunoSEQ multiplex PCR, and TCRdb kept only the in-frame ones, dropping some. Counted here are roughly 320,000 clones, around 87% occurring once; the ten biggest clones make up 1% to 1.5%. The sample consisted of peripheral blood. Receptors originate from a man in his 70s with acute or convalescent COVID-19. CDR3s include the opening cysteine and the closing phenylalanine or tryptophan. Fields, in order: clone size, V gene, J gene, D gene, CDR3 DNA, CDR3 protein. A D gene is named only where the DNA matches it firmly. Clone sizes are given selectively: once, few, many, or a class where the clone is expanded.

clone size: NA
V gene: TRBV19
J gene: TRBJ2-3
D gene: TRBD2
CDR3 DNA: TGTGCCAGTAGTATAATAGGCCGGGAGGGGAATACGCAGTATTTT
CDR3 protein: CASSIIGREGNTQYF

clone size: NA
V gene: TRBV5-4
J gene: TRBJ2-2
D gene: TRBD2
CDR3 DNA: TGTGCCAGCAGCTTGTTCGCTAGCGGGGGAATCGGGGAGCTGTTTTTT
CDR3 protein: CASSLFASGGIGELFF

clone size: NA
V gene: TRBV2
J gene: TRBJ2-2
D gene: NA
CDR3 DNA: TGTGCCAGCAGTCCCGGGCCTAGGGGGACCGGGGAGCTGTTTTTT
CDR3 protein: CASSPGPRGTGELFF

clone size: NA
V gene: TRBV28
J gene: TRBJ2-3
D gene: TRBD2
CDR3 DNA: TGTGCCAGCAGGGGAGGGGTTGGGCAGACAAGAAGCACAGATACGCAGTATTTT
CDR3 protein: CASRGGVGQTRSTDTQYF

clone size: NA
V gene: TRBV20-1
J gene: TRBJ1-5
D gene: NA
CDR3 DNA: TGCAGTGCTAGTAGGGCGGACTATAGCAATCAGCCCCAGCATTTT
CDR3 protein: CSASRADYSNQPQHF

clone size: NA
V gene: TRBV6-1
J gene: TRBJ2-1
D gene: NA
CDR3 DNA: TGTGCCAGCAGTGAATTGTCGGGGATTCGGTTCTTC
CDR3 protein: CASSELSGIRFF

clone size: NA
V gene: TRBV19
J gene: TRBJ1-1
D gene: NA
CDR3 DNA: TGTGCCAGTAGTATAGGTGTCTTTGGGAGGGGGGACACTGAAGCTTTCTTT
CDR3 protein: CASSIGVFGRGDTEAFF

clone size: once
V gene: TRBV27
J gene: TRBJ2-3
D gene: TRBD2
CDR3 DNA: TGTGCCAGCAGTCCAATTAGCGGGAGTCCCACAGATACGCAGTATTTT
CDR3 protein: CASSPISGSPTDTQYF

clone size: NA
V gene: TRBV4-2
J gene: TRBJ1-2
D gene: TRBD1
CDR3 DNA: TGTGCCAGCAGCCAAGATCCCCAGGGGGGCTATGGCTACACCTTC
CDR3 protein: CASSQDPQGGYGYTF

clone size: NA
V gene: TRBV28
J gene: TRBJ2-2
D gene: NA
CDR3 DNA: TGTGCCAGCAGTTCCACAGGGTATACCGGGGAGCTGTTTTTT
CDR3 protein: CASSSTGYTGELFF

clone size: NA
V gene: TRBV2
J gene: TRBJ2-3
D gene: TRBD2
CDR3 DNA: TGTGCCAGCAGCACTTCGCGGGGGGGCGGCACAGATACGCAGTATTTT
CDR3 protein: CASSTSRGGGTDTQYF

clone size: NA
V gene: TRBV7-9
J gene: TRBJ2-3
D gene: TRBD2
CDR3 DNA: TGTGCCAGCTCGATTGGGGGGGGCACAGATACGCAGTATTTT
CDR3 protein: CASSIGGGTDTQYF

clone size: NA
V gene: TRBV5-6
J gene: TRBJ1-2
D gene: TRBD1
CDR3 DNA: TGTGCCAGCAGTAGCATCAGGGGGTCCTATGGCTACACCTTC
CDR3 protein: CASSSIRGSYGYTF

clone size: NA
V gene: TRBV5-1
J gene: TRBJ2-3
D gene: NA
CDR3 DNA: TGCGCCAGCAGCTTGGCCGGTACAGATACGCAGTATTTT
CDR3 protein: CASSLAGTDTQYF

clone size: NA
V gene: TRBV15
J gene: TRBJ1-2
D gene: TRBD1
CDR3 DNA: TGTGCCACCAGCAGAGAAGGGGGCGGCTTTGGCTACACCTTC
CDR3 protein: CATSREGGGFGYTF

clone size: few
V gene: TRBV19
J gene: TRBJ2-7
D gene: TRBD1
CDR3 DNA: TGTGCCAGTAGTACCCGGGGACAGGGAAACGAGCAGTACTTC
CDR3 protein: CASSTRGQGNEQYF

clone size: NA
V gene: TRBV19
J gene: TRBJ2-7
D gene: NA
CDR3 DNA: TGTGCCAGTAGTTCCGGGACCTACGAGCAGTACTTC
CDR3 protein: CASSSGTYEQYF

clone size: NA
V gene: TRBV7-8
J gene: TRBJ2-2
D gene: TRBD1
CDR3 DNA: TGTGCCAGCAGTCAGGGACAGTACACCGGGGAGCTGTTTTTT
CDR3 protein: CASSQGQYTGELFF

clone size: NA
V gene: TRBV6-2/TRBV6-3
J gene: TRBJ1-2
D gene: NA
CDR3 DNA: TGTGCCAGCAGTCCCCAGGGATATGGCTACACCTTC
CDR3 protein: CASSPQGYGYTF

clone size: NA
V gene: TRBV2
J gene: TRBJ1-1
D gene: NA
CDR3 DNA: TGTGCCAGCAGTCTCAGGGAATACACTGAAGCTTTCTTT
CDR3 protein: CASSLREYTEAFF

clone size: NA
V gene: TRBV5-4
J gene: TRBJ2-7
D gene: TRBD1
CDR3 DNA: TGTGCCAGCAGCCCTAAGGCGGGACAGGGGGCCTACGAGCAGTACTTC
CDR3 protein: CASSPKAGQGAYEQYF

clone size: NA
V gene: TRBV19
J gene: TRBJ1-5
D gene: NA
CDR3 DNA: TGTGCCAGTAGTACCCTCGCGTACAATCAGCCCCAGCATTTT
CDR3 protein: CASSTLAYNQPQHF

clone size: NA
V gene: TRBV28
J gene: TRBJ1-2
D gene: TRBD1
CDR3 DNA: TGTGCCAGCAGGCCAGGGGGCGTCGGCTACACCTTC
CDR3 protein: CASRPGGVGYTF

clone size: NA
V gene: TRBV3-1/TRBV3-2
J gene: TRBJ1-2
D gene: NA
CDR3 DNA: TGTGCCAGCAGCCAAGAACTTGGTGGCTACACCTTC
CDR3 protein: CASSQELGGYTF